Listed below are T cell receptor beta chains from one sample, sequenced in a study of long-term antiretroviral therapy in people with HIV. Clones were sequenced by immunoSEQ multiplex PCR, and TCRdb holds only the in-frame ones, with some missing. The repertoire holds 25,000 to 30,000 clones, with roughly 84% as singletons. Sequencing used unsorted PBMCs, obtained 0.4 years after starting antiretroviral therapy. The receptors here all came from a man aged 18 to 30 with HIV. Each CDR3 is given with its conserved first and last residue. The order of the fields is J gene, CDR3 length, V gene, clone size, CDR3 protein. Only part of the rows carry a size: once, few, many, or a class if the clone is expanded.

>TRBJ1-6|12|TRBV13|-
CASSSLNSPLHF
>TRBJ1-4|15|TRBV10-3|-
CASSAGRQGNEKLFF
>TRBJ1-4|14|TRBV4-2|-
CASSTGSGAEKLFF
>TRBJ2-3|15|TRBV14|-
CASSHGAGSTDTQYF
>TRBJ1-2|14|TRBV11-2|-
CASSLTGGFYGYTF
>TRBJ2-2|16|TRBV27|-
CASSFTGQGAPGELFF
>TRBJ2-1|14|TRBV7-2|-
CASSLPTGYNEQFF
>TRBJ1-1|13|TRBV6-4|-
CASRAGPAAEAFF
>TRBJ1-4|14|TRBV6-1|-
CASSGQADNEKLFF
>TRBJ2-7|13|TRBV29-1|-
CSVRVPFSYEQYF
>TRBJ1-2|15|TRBV2|once
CASSGPQGTNYGYTF
>TRBJ1-1|15|TRBV27|once
CASSWGGLRNTEAFF
>TRBJ1-5|15|TRBV5-1|few
CASSWGPQNNQPQHF
>TRBJ1-1|15|TRBV9|-
CASSVAGTLNTEAFF
>TRBJ2-1|15|TRBV4-2|-
CASSSQRETYNEQFF
>TRBJ2-3|14|TRBV4-3|-
CASTPGGVTDTQYF
>TRBJ1-1|16|TRBV7-8|once
CASSSRSTGMNTEAFF
>TRBJ2-7|14|TRBV15|-
CATSRGGEGYEQYF
>TRBJ2-1|11|TRBV20-1|-
CSASRENEQFF
>TRBJ1-2|14|TRBV6-6|-
CASIGLREGYGYTF
>TRBJ2-1|16|TRBV7-9|once
CASSPSEGFSYNEQFF
>TRBJ2-1|19|TRBV7-2|-
CASSHGRTSGGASYNEQFF
>TRBJ2-5|11|TRBV10-2|-
CASSVGETQYF